The following is a TCR beta chain sequence with its context. This record comes from a study of shared clonotypes between healthy human individuals. J gave up 4 bases and V 6 bases, and 6 bases lay outside the gene matches. The CDR3 has 14 residues. CDR1 and CDR2 from the germline V gene are MNHEY and SVGAGI. The repertoire was sequenced with immunoSEQ multiplex PCR; TCRdb's copy has only in-frame clones and lacks some. The table records over a million clones, about 84% of them present only once. Researchers partitioned CD4+ cells into CD45RA+ naive and CD45RA-negative memory subsets. The V gene is TRBV6-5, the J gene TRBJ1-1; 9 bases map to TRBD1. The sample taken for sequencing was memory CD4+ T cells from PBMCs. Subset denoted: CD45RA-negative fraction. The TCR sequence derives from a man aged 18 to 35 in good health. Some clones in this sample may be carry-over from other donors' samples. The CDR3 DNA sequence: TGTGCCAGCAGGACCGGGACAGGGCCCACTGAAGCTTTCTTT. It codes for CASRTGTGPTEAFF.